This TCR beta chain was sequenced for a study of post-analysis software for immune sequencing data. Study background: Relapsing-remitting, secondary progressive and progressive-relapsing multiple sclerosis were all included among the disease courses. Study observations and caveats: Significantly decreased normalized Chao1 diversity was recorded for multiple sclerosis patients relative to controls. By F measure, samples from a shared preparation batch strongly co-clustered.

Points on this clonotype: What it recognizes is unknown.

TCR beta cDNA libraries included unique molecular identifiers. From the PCR reads, TCRdb called clonotypes with MiXCR, one entry per CDR3 protein. Found here are around 200,000 distinct CDR3 sequences, 25% to 30% of them singletons; the top ten hold roughly 3.5%. The sample consisted of blood. The sequence was collected from a girl younger than 18 with multiple sclerosis.

The CDR3 region has the DNA TGTGCCACCACGGACAGGACTGGAACCTACGAGCAGTACTTC. Its translation is CATTDRTGTYEQYF. This chain connects TRBV28 to TRBJ2-7, with 7 bases identical to TRBD1. CDR3 length: 14 residues. Per the germline V gene, CDR1 is MDHEN and CDR2 is SYDVKM. Germline trimming cut 10 bases from V and 2 bases from J; bases unmatched to any gene: 11. The full variable domain, its missing parts supplied by reference TRBV28 and TRBJ2-7, is DVKVTQSSRYLVKRTGEKVFLECVQDMDHENMFWYRQDPGLGLRLIYFSYDVKMKEKGDIPEGYSVSREKKERFSLILESASTNQTSMYLCATTDRTGTYEQYFGPGTRLTVT.